Presented here are 14 T cell receptor beta chains from one specimen sequenced in a study of CD8 T cells in ankylosing spondylitis. TCRdb processed the 5' RACE reads anew with MiXCR; each CDR3 protein has one entry. This sample has more than 300,000 distinct CDR3 sequences, with 11% found just once. Sequencing used blood, either unsorted or a sorted T cell fraction (not recorded which). The receptors come from a female donor with ankylosing spondylitis or in good health (not recorded which).

This clonotype was seen at least ten times. The J gene is TRBJ2-3, the V gene TRBV20-1, with 7 positions matching TRBD2. There are 15 residues in the CDR3. Per the germline V gene, CDR1 is DFQATT and CDR2 is SNEGSKA (reference sequence). J was trimmed by 4 bases and V by 3 bases; bases with no gene match: 10. The CDR3: CSARAMAGVADTQYF. CDR3 nucleotide sequence: TGCAGTGCTAGGGCCATGGCGGGGGTTGCAGATACGCAGTATTTT.

The table lists this clonotype with many counts. The rearrangement links TRBV27 to TRBJ2-7; D remains unclear. Germline V gene lookup returns CDR1 MNHEY and CDR2 SMNVEV (reference sequence). The CDR3 consists of 13 residues. Trimming stripped 5 bases from V and 5 bases from J, with 13 bases between. CDR3 region: CASSIRVRDEQYF. CDR3 in DNA: TGTGCCAGCAGTATTAGGGTTCGGGACGAGCAGTACTTC.

This clonotype was recorded many times. The V gene is TRBV20-1, the J gene TRBJ1-6; TRBD1 matches 8 bases. V lost 3 bases to trimming and J lost 9 bases; unmatched junction nucleotides: 4. Germline V CDR1 and CDR2: DFQATT, SNEGSKA (reference sequence). The CDR3 spans 13 residues. CDR3 nucleotides: TGCAGTGCTAGGACAGGGGTCTCTTCACCCCTCCACTTT. It specifies CSARTGVSSPLHF.

The table lists this clonotype with many counts. V is TRBV20-1 and J is TRBJ1-1; D gene uncertain. The CDR3 totals 11 residues. V shed 8 bases and J shed 6 bases, with 13 bases lying between them. CDR1 is DFQATT and CDR2 is SNEGSKA in the germline V gene (reference sequence). CDR3 region: CSQSEGAEAFF. For the CDR3, the DNA is TGCAGTCAGTCTGAAGGCGCTGAAGCTTTCTTT.

This clonotype was found many times. The gene calls are TRBV12-3 or TRBV12-4 and TRBJ1-1; D is uncertain. Trimming pared 1 base from V and 4 bases from J, leaving 10 bases between. The CDR3 is 14 residues long. The CDR3 DNA is TGTGCCAGCAGTTTAGGTGTCAGAGCCACTGAAGCTTTCTTT. It encodes CASSLGVRATEAFF.

V and J are TRBV2 and TRBJ2-7; D gene ambiguous. The CDR3 totals 10 residues. V was cut by 6 bases and J by 7 bases, with 7 bases left in between. Germline CDR1 is SNHLY and CDR2 is FYNNEI. CDR3 nucleotide sequence: TGTGCCAGCAGGGACGGTGAGCAGTACTTC. It translates to CASRDGEQYF. Looking up the rest from reference TRBV2 and TRBJ2-7 gives the full variable domain: EPEVTQTPSHQVTQMGQEVILRCVPISNHLYFYWYRQILGQKVEFLVSFYNNEISEKSEIFDDQFSVERPDGSNFTLKIRSTKLEDSAMYFCASRDGEQYFGPGTRLTVT.

This clonotype was detected many times. The rearrangement uses TRBV4-1 and TRBJ2-5; 9 bases match TRBD1. CDR1 and CDR2 (germline): MGHRA, YSYEKL. The CDR3 extends over 15 amino acids. V gave up 3 bases and J gave up 4 bases; unmatched junction bases: 6. The CDR3 sequence: CASSQPGQGLETQYF. The CDR3 coding sequence is TGCGCCAGCAGCCAGCCGGGACAGGGTTTAGAGACCCAGTACTTC.

The sample holds many counts of this clonotype. The V call is TRBV20-1, the J call TRBJ2-3; 8 bases agree with TRBD1. J gave up 0 bases and V 6 bases, and 11 bases lay outside the gene matches. Looked up from germline, CDR1 is DFQATT and CDR2 is SNEGSKA (reference sequence). This CDR3 has 16 amino acids. CDR3 protein: CSASDRAGRSTDTQYF. In DNA, the CDR3 is TGCAGTGCCTCGGACAGGGCGGGGCGTAGCACAGATACGCAGTATTTT.

For this clonotype: A read error may be the cause here, since a much bigger clone is one base away. The gene calls are TRBV5-1 and TRBJ2-6; the D gene is possibly TRBD1 (6 bases). Looked up from germline, CDR1 is SGHRS and CDR2 is YFSETQ. The length of the CDR3 is 17 residues. The CDR3 reads CASSTSDSRSGANVQTF. DNA for the CDR3: TGCGCCAGCAGCACGTCGGACAGCCGCTCTGGGGCCAACGTCCAGACTTTC.

This rearrangement joins TRBV10-3 to TRBJ2-1; 9 bases are a match to TRBD2. CDR1 and CDR2 (germline): ENHRY, SYGVKD. The junction had 6 bases not matched to a gene; V was cut back by 6 bases and J by 0 bases. The CDR3 contains 16 residues. The DNA for the CDR3 is TGTGCCATCAGAAGGACTAGCGAGAGCTCCTACAATGAGCAGTTCTTC. Protein sequence: CAIRRTSESSYNEQFF.

This clonotype appeared many times. The genes are TRBV12-3 or TRBV12-4 and TRBJ2-5; tentative D call: TRBD1 (6 bases). The CDR3 is made up of 15 amino acids. V shed 4 bases and J shed 4 bases, with 16 bases lying between them. The CDR3 is CASSWTVPEGETQYF. The DNA of the CDR3 is TGTGCCAGCAGTTGGACAGTCCCCGAGGGAGAGACCCAGTACTTC.

This clonotype was counted at least ten times. This sequence joins TRBV5-6 and TRBJ2-5; 9 bases agree with TRBD2. J lost 2 bases, V lost 3 bases, and 8 bases had no gene match. Germline V lookup: CDR1 SGHDT, CDR2 YYEEEE. This CDR3 has 16 amino acids. CDR3 protein: CASSYLAGASQETQYF. The DNA of the CDR3 is TGTGCCAGCAGCTACTTAGCGGGAGCTTCGCAAGAGACCCAGTACTTC.

This clonotype was found a few times. The V call is TRBV3-1, the J call TRBJ2-7; D may be TRBD2 (6 bases). Looked up from germline, CDR1 is LGHDT and CDR2 is YNNKEL (reference sequence). V lost 1 base, J lost 2 bases, and 12 bases lay in between. CDR3 length: 15 residues. CDR3 coding DNA: TGTGCCAGCAGCCAAGCGGAGGGCAGCACCTACGAGCAGTACTTC. It encodes CASSQAEGSTYEQYF.

This clonotype has a count of ten or more. This sequence joins TRBV5-1 and TRBJ1-1; D is undetermined. With 0 bases removed from V and 5 bases from J, the gap between germline ends came to 11 bases. Germline CDR1 and CDR2: SGHRS and YFSETQ. The CDR3 covers 14 residues. Here the CDR3 reads CASSLAWQATEAFF. In nucleotides, the CDR3 is TGCGCCAGCAGCTTGGCCTGGCAGGCAACTGAAGCTTTCTTT.